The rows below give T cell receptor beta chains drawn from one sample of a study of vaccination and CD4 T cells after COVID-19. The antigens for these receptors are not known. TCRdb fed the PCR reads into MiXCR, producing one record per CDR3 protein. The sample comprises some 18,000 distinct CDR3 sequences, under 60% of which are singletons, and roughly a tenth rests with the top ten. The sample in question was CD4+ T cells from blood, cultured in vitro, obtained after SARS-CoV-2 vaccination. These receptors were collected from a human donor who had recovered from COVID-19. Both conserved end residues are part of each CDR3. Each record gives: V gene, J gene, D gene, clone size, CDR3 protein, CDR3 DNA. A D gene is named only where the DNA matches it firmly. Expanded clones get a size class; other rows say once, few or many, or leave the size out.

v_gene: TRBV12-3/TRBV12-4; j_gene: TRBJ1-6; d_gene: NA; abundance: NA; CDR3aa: CASSSGPNSPLHF; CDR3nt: TGTGCCAGCAGTTCAGGGCCCAATTCACCCCTCCACTTT
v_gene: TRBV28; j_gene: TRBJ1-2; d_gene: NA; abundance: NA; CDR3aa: CASSLPGRGYGYTF; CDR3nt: TGTGCCAGCAGTTTACCCGGGCGGGGCTATGGCTACACCTTC
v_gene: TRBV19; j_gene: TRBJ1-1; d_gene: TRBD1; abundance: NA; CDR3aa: CASSLTQGRGNTEAFF; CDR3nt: TGTGCCAGTAGCCTAACACAGGGGCGGGGGAACACTGAAGCTTTCTTT
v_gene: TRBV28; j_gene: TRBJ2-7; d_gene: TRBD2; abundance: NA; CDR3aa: CASGTGTSGYEQYF; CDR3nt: TGTGCCAGCGGGACCGGGACTAGCGGATACGAGCAGTACTTC
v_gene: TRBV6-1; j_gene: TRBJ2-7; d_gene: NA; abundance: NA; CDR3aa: CASSEALSKSSYEQYF; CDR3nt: TGTGCCAGCAGTGAAGCGCTCTCCAAGAGCTCCTACGAGCAGTACTTC
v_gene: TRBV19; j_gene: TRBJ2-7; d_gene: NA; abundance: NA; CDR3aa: CASSITDRRYEQYF; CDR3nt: TGTGCCAGTAGTATAACGGACCGTCGCTACGAGCAGTACTTC
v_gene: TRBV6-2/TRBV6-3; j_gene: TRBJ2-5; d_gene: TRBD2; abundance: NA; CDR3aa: CASSRGLAGIQETQYF; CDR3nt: TGTGCCAGCAGTAGGGGACTAGCGGGCATCCAAGAGACCCAGTACTTC
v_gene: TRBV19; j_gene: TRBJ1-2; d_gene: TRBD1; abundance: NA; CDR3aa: CASRGDRVAGRDGYTF; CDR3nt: TGTGCCAGTAGGGGGGACAGGGTTGCGGGGCGCGATGGCTACACCTTC
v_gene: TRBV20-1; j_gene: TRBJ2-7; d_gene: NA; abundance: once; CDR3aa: CSARDLAGSGYEQYF; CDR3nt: TGCAGTGCTAGAGATCTGGCGGGAAGTGGCTACGAGCAGTACTTC
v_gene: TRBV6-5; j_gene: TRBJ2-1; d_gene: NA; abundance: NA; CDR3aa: CASSYGFYNEQFF; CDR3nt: TGTGCCAGCAGTTACGGATTCTACAATGAGCAGTTCTTC
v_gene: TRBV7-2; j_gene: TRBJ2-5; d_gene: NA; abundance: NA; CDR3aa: CASSLAGETQYF; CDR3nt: TGTGCCAGCAGCTTAGCTGGGGAGACCCAGTACTTC
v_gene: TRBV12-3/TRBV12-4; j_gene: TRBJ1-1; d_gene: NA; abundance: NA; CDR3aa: CASSVTGSTEAFF; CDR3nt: TGTGCCAGCAGTGTAACAGGGTCTACTGAAGCTTTCTTT